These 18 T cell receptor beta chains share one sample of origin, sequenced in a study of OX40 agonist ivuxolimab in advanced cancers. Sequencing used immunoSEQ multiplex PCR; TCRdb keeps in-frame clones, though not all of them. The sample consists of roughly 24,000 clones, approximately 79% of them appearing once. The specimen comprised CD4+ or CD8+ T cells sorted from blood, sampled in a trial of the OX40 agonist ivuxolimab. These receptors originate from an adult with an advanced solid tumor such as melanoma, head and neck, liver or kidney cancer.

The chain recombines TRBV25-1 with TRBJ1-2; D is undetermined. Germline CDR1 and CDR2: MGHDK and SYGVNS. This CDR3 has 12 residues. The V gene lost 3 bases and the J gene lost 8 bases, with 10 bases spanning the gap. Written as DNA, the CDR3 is TGTGCCAGCAGTGATTATTCCTGGGGCTACACCTTC. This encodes CASSDYSWGYTF.

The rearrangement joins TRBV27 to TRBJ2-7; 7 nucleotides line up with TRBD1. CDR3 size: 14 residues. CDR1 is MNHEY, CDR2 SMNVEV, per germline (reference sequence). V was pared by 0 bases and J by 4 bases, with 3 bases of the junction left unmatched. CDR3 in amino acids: CASSLSTGRYEQYF. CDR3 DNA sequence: TGTGCCAGCAGTTTATCGACAGGGCGGTACGAGCAGTACTTC.

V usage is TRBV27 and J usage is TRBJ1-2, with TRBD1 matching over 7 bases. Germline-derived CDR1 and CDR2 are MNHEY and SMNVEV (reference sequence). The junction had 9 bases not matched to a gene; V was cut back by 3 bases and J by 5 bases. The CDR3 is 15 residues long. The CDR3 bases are TGTGCCAGCAGTTTCGGGCAGGGGGTAATTTATGGCTACACCTTC. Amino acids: CASSFGQGVIYGYTF.

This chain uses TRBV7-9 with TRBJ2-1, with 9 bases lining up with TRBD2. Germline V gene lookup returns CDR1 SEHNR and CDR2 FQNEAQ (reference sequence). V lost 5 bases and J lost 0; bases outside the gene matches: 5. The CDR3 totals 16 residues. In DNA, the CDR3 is TGTGCCAGCAGCCGTCTAGCGGGGAGCTCCTACAATGAGCAGTTCTTC. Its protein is CASSRLAGSSYNEQFF.

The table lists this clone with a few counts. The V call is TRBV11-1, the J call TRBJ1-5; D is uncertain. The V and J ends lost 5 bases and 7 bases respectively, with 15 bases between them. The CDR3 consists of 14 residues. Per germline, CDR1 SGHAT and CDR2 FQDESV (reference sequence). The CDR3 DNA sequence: TGTGCCAGCAGCCTAGGAGAAGGGCGACAGCCCCAGCATTTT. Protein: CASSLGEGRQPQHF.

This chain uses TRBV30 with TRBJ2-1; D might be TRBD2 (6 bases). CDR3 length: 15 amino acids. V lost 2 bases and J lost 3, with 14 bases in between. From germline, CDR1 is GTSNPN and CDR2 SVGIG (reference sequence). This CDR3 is CAWSLTGDFYNEQFF. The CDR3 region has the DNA TGTGCCTGGAGTCTGACGGGAGATTTCTACAATGAGCAGTTCTTC.

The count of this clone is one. The CDR3: CASSLELAGIQETQYF. CDR3 DNA sequence: TGTGCCAGCAGCTTGGAACTAGCGGGGATCCAAGAGACCCAGTACTTC. The gene calls are TRBV7-6 and TRBJ2-5, with 10 positions matching TRBD2. CDR3 length: 16 residues. V was clipped by 3 bases and J by 1 base; unmatched bases: 5. Germline CDR1 SGHVS, CDR2 FNYEAQ. The entire variable domain, with the rest obtained from reference TRBV7-6 and TRBJ2-5, is as follows: GAGVSQSPRYKVTKRGQDVALRCDPISGHVSLYWYRQALGQGPEFLTYFNYEAQQDKSGLPNDRFSAERPEGSISTLTIQRTEQRDSAMYRCASSLELAGIQETQYFGPGTRLLVL.

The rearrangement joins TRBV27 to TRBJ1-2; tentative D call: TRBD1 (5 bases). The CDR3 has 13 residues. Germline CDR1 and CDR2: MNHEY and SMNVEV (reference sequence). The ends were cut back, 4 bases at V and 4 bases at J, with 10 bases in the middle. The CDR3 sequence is CASSSTGFYGYTF. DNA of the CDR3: TGTGCCAGCAGTTCTACAGGATTCTATGGCTACACCTTC.

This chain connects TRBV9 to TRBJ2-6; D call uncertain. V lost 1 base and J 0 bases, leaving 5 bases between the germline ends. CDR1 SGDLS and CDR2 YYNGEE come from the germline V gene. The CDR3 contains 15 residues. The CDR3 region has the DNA TGTGCCAGCAGCGTACGGCGCTCTGGGGCCAACGTCCTGACTTTC. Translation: CASSVRRSGANVLTF.

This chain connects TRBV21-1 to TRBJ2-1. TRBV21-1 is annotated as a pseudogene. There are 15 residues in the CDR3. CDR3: CASSNYAPGTNEQFF. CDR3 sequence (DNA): TGTGCCAGCAGCAATTATGCGCCGGGGACCAATGAGCAGTTCTTC.

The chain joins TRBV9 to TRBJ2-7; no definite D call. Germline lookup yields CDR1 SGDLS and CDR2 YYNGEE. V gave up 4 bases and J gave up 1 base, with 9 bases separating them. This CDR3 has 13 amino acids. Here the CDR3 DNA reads TGTGCCAGCAGCTATGGAATATCCTACGAGCAGTACTTC. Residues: CASSYGISYEQYF. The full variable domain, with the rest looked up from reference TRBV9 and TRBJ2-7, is DSGVTQTPKHLITATGQRVTLRCSPRSGDLSVYWYQQSLDQGLQFLIQYYNGEERAKGNILERFSAQQFPDLHSELNLSSLELGDSALYFCASSYGISYEQYFGPGTRLTVT.

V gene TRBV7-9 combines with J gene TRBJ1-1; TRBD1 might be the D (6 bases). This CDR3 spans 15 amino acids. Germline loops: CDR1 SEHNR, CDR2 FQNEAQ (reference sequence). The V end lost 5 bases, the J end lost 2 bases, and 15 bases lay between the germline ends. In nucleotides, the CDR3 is TGTGCCAGCAGCCCCCCGACAGGAGCTAACACTGAAGCTTTCTTT. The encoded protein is CASSPPTGANTEAFF.

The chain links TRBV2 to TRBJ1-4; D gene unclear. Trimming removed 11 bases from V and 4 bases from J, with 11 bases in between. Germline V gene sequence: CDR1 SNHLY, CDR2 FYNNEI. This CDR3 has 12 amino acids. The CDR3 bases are TGTGCCGTCCTACGTGATAATGAAAAACTGTTTTTT. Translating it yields CAVLRDNEKLFF.

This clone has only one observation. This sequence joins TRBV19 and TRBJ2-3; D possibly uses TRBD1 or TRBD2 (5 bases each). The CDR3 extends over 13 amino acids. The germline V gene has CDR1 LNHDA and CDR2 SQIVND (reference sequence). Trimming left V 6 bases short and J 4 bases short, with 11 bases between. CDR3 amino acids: CASRLGTADTQYF. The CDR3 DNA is TGTGCCAGTAGACTAGGGACGGCAGATACGCAGTATTTT.

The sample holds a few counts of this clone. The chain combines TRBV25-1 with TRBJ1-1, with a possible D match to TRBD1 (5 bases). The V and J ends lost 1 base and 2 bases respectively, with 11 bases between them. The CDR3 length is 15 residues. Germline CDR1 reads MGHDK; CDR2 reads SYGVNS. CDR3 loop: CASSESKGFNTEAFF. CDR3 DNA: TGTGCCAGCAGTGAATCGAAGGGGTTTAACACTGAAGCTTTCTTT. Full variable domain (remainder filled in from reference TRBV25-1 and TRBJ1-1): EADIYQTPRYLVIGTGKKITLECSQTMGHDKMYWYQQDPGMELHLIHYSYGVNSTEKGDLSSESTVSRIRTEHFPLTLESARPSHTSQYLCASSESKGFNTEAFFGQGTRLTVV.

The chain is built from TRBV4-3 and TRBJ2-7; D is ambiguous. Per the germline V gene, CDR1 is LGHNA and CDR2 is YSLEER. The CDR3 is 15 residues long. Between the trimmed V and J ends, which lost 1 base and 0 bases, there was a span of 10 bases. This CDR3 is CASSQGTASSYEQYF. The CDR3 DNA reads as TGCGCCAGCAGCCAAGGTACAGCGAGCTCCTACGAGCAGTACTTC.

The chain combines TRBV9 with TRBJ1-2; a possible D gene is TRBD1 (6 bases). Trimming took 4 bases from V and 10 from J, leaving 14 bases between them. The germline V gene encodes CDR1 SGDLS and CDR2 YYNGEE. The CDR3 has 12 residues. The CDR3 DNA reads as TGTGCCAGCAGCTTTTACAGGGAGGACTACACCTTC. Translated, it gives CASSFYREDYTF.

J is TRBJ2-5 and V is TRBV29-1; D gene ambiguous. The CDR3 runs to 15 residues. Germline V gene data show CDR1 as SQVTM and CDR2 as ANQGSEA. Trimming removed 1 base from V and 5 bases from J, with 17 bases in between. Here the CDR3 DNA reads TGCAGCGTTGAAGGTCTAGGCAGCCCGGCGGAGACCCAGTACTTC. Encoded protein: CSVEGLGSPAETQYF.